These 28 T cell receptor beta chains came from one sample sequenced in a study of Tregs in tolerant kidney transplant recipients. Mixed chimerism was transient after nonmyeloablative marrow transplants from related graft donors. Sequencing was performed with immunoSEQ multiplex PCR; in TCRdb, only in-frame clones are kept and a portion is missing. The sample records approximately 81,000 clones, 90% to 95% being singletons. The sample in question was CD4+ T cells from blood (PBMCs), obtained 24 months after the transplant. Source of these receptors: a human patient who received a combined kidney and bone marrow transplant. Some T cells could come from the graft donor.

The chain combines TRBV7-3 with TRBJ2-1, with 12 nucleotides matching TRBD1. This CDR3 is built from 16 residues. Per the germline V gene, CDR1 is SGHTA and CDR2 is FQGTGA. V lost 4 bases, J lost 8 bases, and 9 bases stayed unmatched. This CDR3 reads CASSSAGTGGFDEQFF. For the CDR3, the DNA is TGTGCCAGCAGCTCGGCCGGGACAGGGGGCTTCGATGAGCAGTTCTTC.

This sequence joins TRBV6-4 and TRBJ2-1, with D tentatively TRBD1 (6 bases). The V gene's germline CDR1 is MRHNA and CDR2 SNTAGT. The CDR3 covers 14 residues. The V and J ends lost 6 bases and 4 bases respectively, with 13 bases between them. CDR3 coding DNA: TGTGCCAGCAGCCGGGACACCAGATACAATGAGCAGTTCTTC. Residues: CASSRDTRYNEQFF.

The count of this clone is one. V usage is TRBV29-1 and J usage is TRBJ1-2; 9 bases are shared with TRBD1. The ends lost 6 bases at V and 8 bases at J; junction bases unmatched: 10. Germline V lookup: CDR1 SQVTM, CDR2 ANQGSEA. The CDR3 totals 13 residues. CDR3: CSVDLGQGGGYTF. CDR3 bases: TGCAGCGTAGACCTGGGACAGGGCGGCGGCTACACCTTC.

The rearrangement links TRBV27 to TRBJ1-5; no reliable D call. Trimming shortened V by 1 base and J by 5 bases, and 15 bases separated the two germline ends. CDR1 MNHEY and CDR2 SMNVEV come from the germline V gene (reference sequence). CDR3 size: 16 residues. The CDR3 bases are TGTGCCAGCAGTTTATTTGGCAGTAAGGGAGATCAGCCCCAGCATTTT. Its translation: CASSLFGSKGDQPQHF.

The chain employs TRBV5-6 and TRBJ1-5; 11 bases fit TRBD1. The CDR3 is made up of 14 amino acids. V was pared by 4 bases and J by 9 bases, with 6 bases of the junction left unmatched. Germline CDR1 and CDR2: SGHDT and YYEEEE. The CDR3 is CASSPGTGGGPQHF. As DNA, the CDR3 is TGTGCCAGCAGCCCGGGGACAGGGGGAGGGCCCCAGCATTTT.

J is TRBJ2-2 and V is TRBV15; 8 nucleotides align to TRBD1. CDR1 LNHNV and CDR2 YYDKDF come from the germline V gene (reference sequence). The CDR3 is 17 residues long. The junction had 4 bases not matched to a gene; V was cut back by 0 bases and J by 1 base. The CDR3 nucleotides read TGTGCCACCAGCAGAGAAAGGACAGGGTGGAACACCGGGGAGCTGTTTTTT. It specifies CATSRERTGWNTGELFF.

The rearrangement joins TRBV4-1 to TRBJ2-2; 8 nucleotides line up with TRBD2. J lost 6 bases, V lost 5 bases, and 8 bases had no gene match. Germline CDR1 is MGHRA and CDR2 is YSYEKL. CDR3 length equals 15 residues. The CDR3 DNA is TGCGCCAGCAGCTACGGGGGGGATATCCCCGGGGAGCTGTTTTTT. Amino acids: CASSYGGDIPGELFF.

The gene calls are TRBV4-2 and TRBJ2-7; TRBD1 matches 9 bases. The trim removed 5 bases at V and 3 bases at J, leaving 8 bases unmatched. The CDR3 runs 15 residues. Germline CDR1 LGHNA, CDR2 YNFKEQ. The CDR3 coding sequence is TGTGCCAGCAGCTCAGGGGACAGGGCCGTCTACGAGCAGTACTTC. It encodes CASSSGDRAVYEQYF.

The chain is built from TRBV29-1 and TRBJ1-1, with TRBD1 matching over 10 bases. This CDR3 spans 16 amino acids. With V trimmed by 5 bases and J by 3 bases, 12 bases remained unmatched. CDR1 is SQVTM and CDR2 is ANQGSEA in the germline V gene. CDR3 amino acids: CSVTRGTGAVDTEAFF. CDR3 nucleotides: TGCAGCGTTACCCGTGGGACAGGGGCAGTTGACACTGAAGCTTTCTTT.

CDR3 loop: CASAILGQGGEQFF. Here the CDR3 DNA reads TGTGCCAGCGCCATTTTAGGACAGGGGGGTGAGCAGTTCTTC. The genes are TRBV6-5 and TRBJ2-1; 10 bases map to TRBD1. The germline V gene encodes CDR1 MNHEY and CDR2 SVGAGI. This CDR3 is 14 amino acids long. V shed 8 bases, J shed 9 bases, and the junction held 10 bases outside the gene matches.

This clone was detected a few times. The genes are TRBV18 and TRBJ2-7; 10 nucleotides align to TRBD1. V was pared by 4 bases and J by 4 bases, with 7 bases of the junction left unmatched. CDR1 is KGHSH and CDR2 is LQKENI in the germline V gene. The CDR3 length is 15 residues. In DNA, the CDR3 is TGTGCCAGCTCACAAAAGACAGGGGGCGAGTACGAGCAGTACTTC. This gives the protein CASSQKTGGEYEQYF.

This chain connects TRBV11-2 to TRBJ1-1; TRBD1 matches 9 bases. V lost 4 bases and J lost 0; bases outside the gene matches: 6. The CDR3 covers 16 residues. Germline V gene data show CDR1 as SGHAT and CDR2 as FQNNGV. The CDR3 region has the DNA TGTGCCAGCAGCTCTCAGGGGACAGGGATGAACACTGAAGCTTTCTTT. Residues: CASSSQGTGMNTEAFF.

The chain links TRBV29-1 to TRBJ1-1, with TRBD1 as a possible D gene (5 bases). The CDR3 loop spans 13 amino acids. Trimming removed 3 bases from V and 2 bases from J, with 10 bases in between. CDR1 and CDR2 from the germline V gene are SQVTM and ANQGSEA. The CDR3 is CSVDPGLNTEAFF. CDR3 DNA sequence: TGCAGCGTTGACCCGGGACTTAACACTGAAGCTTTCTTT. The full variable domain, rest sourced from reference TRBV29-1 and TRBJ1-1, is SAVISQKPSRDICQRGTSLTIQCQVDSQVTMMFWYRQQPGQSLTLIATANQGSEATYESGFVIDKFPISRPNLTFSTLTVSNMSPEDSSIYLCSVDPGLNTEAFFGQGTRLTVV.

This clone was detected only once. The V and J genes are TRBV18 and TRBJ1-2; 8 bases fit TRBD1. From germline, CDR1 is KGHSH and CDR2 LQKENI. Germline trimming cut 1 base from V and 5 bases from J; bases unmatched to any gene: 9. The length of the CDR3 is 16 residues. The CDR3 sequence is CASSPRRQGAAYGYTF. The CDR3 DNA follows: TGTGCCAGCTCACCACGGCGTCAGGGGGCGGCGTATGGCTACACCTTC.

This rearrangement joins TRBV7-2 to TRBJ2-1; 16 bases map to TRBD2. Germline-derived CDR1 and CDR2 are SGHTA and FQGNSA. The CDR3 sequence is 19 residues long. The V gene end was trimmed by 4 bases and the J gene end by 0 bases; junction bases not matched to a gene: 6. The CDR3 DNA follows: TGTGCCAGCAGCTCCCCCGGGACTAGCGGGGGGGCCTCCTACAATGAGCAGTTCTTC. Translated: CASSSPGTSGGASYNEQFF.

This clone was detected only a few times. The chain employs TRBV2 and TRBJ1-1, with D unclear. CDR1 is SNHLY, CDR2 FYNNEI, per germline. There are 14 residues in the CDR3. V was cut by 2 bases and J by 0 bases, with 7 bases left in between. The CDR3 is CASSERSLNTEAFF. DNA of the CDR3: TGTGCCAGCAGTGAACGCAGTTTGAACACTGAAGCTTTCTTT.

V usage is TRBV5-1 and J usage is TRBJ2-1, with 11 bases identical to TRBD2. With V trimmed by 4 bases and J by 7 bases, 10 bases remained unmatched. Germline V gene sequence: CDR1 SGHRS, CDR2 YFSETQ. The CDR3 sequence is 16 residues long. The CDR3 nucleotides read TGCGCCAGCAGCCTAGTCGCCGGGACTAGCGGAAATGAGCAGTTCTTC. It encodes CASSLVAGTSGNEQFF.

The rearrangement links TRBV21-1 to TRBJ2-1; the table's D call TRBD2 went unverified against the DNA. TRBV21-1 is annotated as a pseudogene. This CDR3 has 17 residues. The CDR3 protein is CASRGAGSLGSYNEQFF. DNA of the CDR3: TGTGCCAGCAGAGGAGCGGGGAGTCTGGGCTCCTACAATGAGCAGTTCTTC.

V usage is TRBV7-9 and J usage is TRBJ1-2; the match to TRBD1 covers 7 bases. Trimming at V came to 4 bases and at J to 0 bases, leaving 5 bases not matched to a gene. CDR1 SEHNR and CDR2 FQNEAQ come from the germline V gene (reference sequence). The CDR3 extends over 15 amino acids. CDR3 sequence reads: CASSSDREANYGYTF. In nucleotides, the CDR3 is TGTGCCAGCAGCTCCGACAGGGAAGCTAACTATGGCTACACCTTC.

The chain carries TRBV11-3 and TRBJ2-1; D is ambiguous. This CDR3 is built from 16 residues. The V gene's germline CDR1 is SGHNT and CDR2 YENEEA. The V end was cut by 5 bases, the J end by 0 bases, with 14 bases between. CDR3 amino acids: CASSPPRPSSYNEQFF. The CDR3 DNA follows: TGTGCCAGCAGCCCCCCGCGGCCGAGCTCCTACAATGAGCAGTTCTTC.

The chain employs TRBV7-2 and TRBJ2-1, with D perhaps matching TRBD2 (6 bases). The CDR3 has 15 residues. Germline V gene lookup returns CDR1 SGHTA and CDR2 FQGNSA. V was clipped by 2 bases and J by 9 bases, with 17 bases between them. The CDR3 bases are TGTGCCAGCAGCTTAAGTTCGGGAGTGAGAGCTGAGCAGTTCTTC. Amino acid sequence: CASSLSSGVRAEQFF.

This chain connects TRBV28 to TRBJ1-5; TRBD1 aligns across 7 bases. This CDR3 contains 12 residues. The V gene end was trimmed by 7 bases and the J gene end by 7 bases; junction bases not matched to a gene: 4. From germline, CDR1 is MDHEN and CDR2 SYDVKM. The CDR3 DNA follows: TGTGCCAGCAAGGCAGGGGGGCAGCCCCAGCATTTT. It encodes CASKAGGQPQHF.

The gene calls are TRBV19 and TRBJ1-1; 11 nucleotides match TRBD1. CDR3 length equals 18 residues. V was clipped by 3 bases and J by 0 bases; unmatched bases: 9. The V gene's germline CDR1 is LNHDA and CDR2 SQIVND (reference sequence). Written as DNA, the CDR3 is TGTGCCAGTAGTATTAGGGGGACAGGGGGACGCATGAACACTGAAGCTTTCTTT. It encodes CASSIRGTGGRMNTEAFF.

This clone appeared once. The chain links TRBV21-1 to TRBJ2-7; TRBD1, as called in the table, went unchecked against the DNA. TRBV21-1 is a documented pseudogene. This CDR3 contains 14 residues. The CDR3 nucleotides are TGTGCCAGCAGCAAAGCGGGCAATGAAGGCGAGCAGTACTTC. Protein sequence: CASSKAGNEGEQYF.

The chain uses TRBV4-3 and TRBJ1-6, with D tentatively TRBD1 (6 bases). CDR3 length equals 17 residues. The germline V gene has CDR1 LGHNA and CDR2 YSLEER. Deletions cut 4 bases from V and 9 bases from J, with 22 bases between. The CDR3 sequence is CASSRAWQGLVTSPLHF. The CDR3 DNA follows: TGCGCCAGCAGCCGAGCGTGGCAGGGGTTGGTTACTTCACCCCTCCACTTT.

In this sample, this clone turned up once. This chain uses TRBV9 with TRBJ2-2, with a weak D call TRBD2 (6 bases). The CDR3 length is 15 residues. The germline V and J ends were trimmed by 3 bases and 0 bases, with 9 bases remaining between them. CDR1 is SGDLS, CDR2 YYNGEE, per germline. The CDR3 DNA reads TGTGCCAGCAGCGCCCCGGGAGCGAACACCGGGGAGCTGTTTTTT. It specifies CASSAPGANTGELFF.

The CDR3 nucleotides read TGTGCCAGTAGTTGGGGCGGGAGGTCAGACAATGAGCAGTTCTTC. Its translation is CASSWGGRSDNEQFF. J is TRBJ2-1 and V is TRBV19; the match to TRBD2 covers 8 bases. Germline assignment: CDR1 LNHDA and CDR2 SQIVND (reference sequence). The junction had 8 bases not matched to a gene; V was cut back by 5 bases and J by 5 bases. There are 15 residues in the CDR3.

The chain employs TRBV7-3 and TRBJ2-2; D not certain. V gave up 5 bases and J gave up 5 bases, with 12 bases separating them. The CDR3 consists of 14 residues. The germline V gene has CDR1 SGHTA and CDR2 FQGTGA. In DNA, the CDR3 is TGTGCCAGCAGCCAACTCCCCTCAACCGGGGAGCTGTTTTTT. Translation: CASSQLPSTGELFF.